The 9 T cell receptor beta chains listed next were all sequenced from one sample in a study of CD4 T cells in relation to SARS-CoV-2 and coronaviruses. No antigen has been identified for these receptors. Only in-frame clones appear in the TCRdb table, and some are missing; sequencing was by immunoSEQ multiplex PCR. The sample has some 17,000 clones, over 65% seen once. The unexposed donors gave CD4+ T cells in about 2011-2018, prior to COVID-19. Isolation of CD4+ T cells took place after around 11 days in culture. The sample comprised CD4+ T cells from PBMCs, cultured in vitro. Source of these receptors: a human donor in good health.

V gene TRBV7-9 combines with J gene TRBJ2-1, with D hard to call. This CDR3 has 16 amino acids. V lost 5 bases and J 5 bases, leaving 19 bases between the germline ends. The V gene's germline CDR1 is SEHNR and CDR2 FQNEAQ (reference sequence). The CDR3 loop is CASSQVILSSNNEQFF. The DNA of the CDR3 is TGTGCCAGCAGCCAAGTGATACTGAGCTCGAACAATGAGCAGTTCTTC.

This chain uses TRBV6-5 with TRBJ1-3; 7 nucleotides match TRBD1. Trimming removed 7 bases from V and 3 bases from J; junction bases left unmatched: 6. Germline CDR1 and CDR2: MNHEY and SVGAGI. The CDR3 totals 14 residues. CDR3 sequence (DNA): TGTGCCAGCAAACTCGGGGACAGTGGAAACACCATATATTTT. Encoded protein: CASKLGDSGNTIYF.

This clone was counted only a few times. V usage is TRBV2 and J usage is TRBJ2-1; TRBD2 matches at 13 bases. With V trimmed by 6 bases and J by 4 bases, 3 bases remained unmatched. From germline, CDR1 is SNHLY and CDR2 FYNNEI. The CDR3 contains 15 residues. CDR3 sequence (DNA): TGTGCCAGCAGACGGACTAGCGGGAGTTACAATGAGCAGTTCTTC. It specifies CASRRTSGSYNEQFF.

The chain recombines TRBV23-1 with TRBJ2-7; D tentatively fits TRBD1 or TRBD2 (5 bases each). TRBV23-1 qualifies as an ORF whose function is uncertain. V dropped 7 bases and J dropped 3 bases, with 37 bases sitting between them. This CDR3 comprises 21 residues. CDR3 loop: CASIRSWGPTPSSSEDYEQYF. Written as DNA, the CDR3 is TGCGCCAGCATAAGGTCGTGGGGACCTACCCCCTCCAGCTCTGAGGACTACGAGCAGTACTTC.

CDR3 in amino acids: CASSTQTYEQYF. The CDR3 DNA reads TGTGCCAGCAGTACTCAAACCTACGAGCAGTACTTC. The rearrangement uses TRBV12-3 or TRBV12-4 and TRBJ2-7; the D is unclear. This CDR3 is 12 amino acids long. The germline V and J ends were trimmed by 5 bases and 2 bases, with 7 bases remaining between them.

This clone was seen just once. The gene calls are TRBV5-1 and TRBJ2-7; 8 bases line up with TRBD1. The germline CDR1 and CDR2 sequences are SGHRS and YFSETQ. The CDR3 extends over 12 amino acids. V lost 5 bases to trimming and J lost 4 bases; unmatched junction nucleotides: 2. This CDR3 is CASSRDRYEQYF. DNA of the CDR3: TGCGCCAGCAGTCGGGACAGGTACGAGCAGTACTTC.

This clone is classed as medium-sized. J is TRBJ2-6 and V is TRBV25-1, with TRBD1 identical over 7 bases. Trimming removed 4 bases from V and 0 bases from J; junction bases left unmatched: 3. Germline CDR1 MGHDK, CDR2 SYGVNS. The CDR3 covers 16 residues. The chain's CDR3 is CASSATGDSGANVLTF. As DNA, the CDR3 is TGTGCCAGCAGTGCCACAGGGGACTCTGGGGCCAACGTCCTGACTTTC. Based on the CDR3 plus reference TRBV25-1 and TRBJ2-6, the full variable domain is EADIYQTPRYLVIGTGKKITLECSQTMGHDKMYWYQQDPGMELHLIHYSYGVNSTEKGDLSSESTVSRIRTEHFPLTLESARPSHTSQYLCASSATGDSGANVLTFGAGSRLTVL.

The chain couples TRBV21-1 to TRBJ1-1; no check of the table's D call, TRBD1, against the DNA was made. TRBV21-1 is noted as a pseudogene. CDR3 length: 17 amino acids. The CDR3 loop reads CASSTTTQGSLNTEAFF. In nucleotides, the CDR3 is TGTGCCAGCAGCACAACAACACAGGGATCACTGAACACTGAAGCTTTCTTT.

The gene calls are TRBV5-1 and TRBJ2-1; 7 bases are a match to TRBD2. Germline V gene data show CDR1 as SGHRS and CDR2 as YFSETQ. Trimming cost V 5 bases and J 1 base; bases outside gene matches: 3. The CDR3 is made up of 14 amino acids. This chain's CDR3 is CASRPSGSYNEQFF. Here the CDR3 DNA reads TGCGCCAGCAGACCTAGCGGATCCTACAATGAGCAGTTCTTC.